This T cell receptor (beta chain) derives from a study of T cells in tuberculosis (dated by TCRdb to the late 2010s). As for the study more broadly: To characterize T cells specific for the mycobacterial lipid antigen glucose monomycolate (GMM), the study used CD1B tetramers together with high-throughput TCR immunosequencing. PBMC from patients with active tuberculosis were archived either before the start of standard anti-tuberculosis treatment or within 7 days of starting that treatment. With approximately nine people per group, a South African clinical cohort compared IGRA-negative adolescents, IGRA-positive adolescents with latent tuberculosis, and adults with active tuberculosis.

On the study overall, not on this receptor specifically: Shorter CDR3-alpha lengths in active tuberculosis patients partly drove the smaller NN-distances, and the TCR-beta difference was not statistically significant. Clinical samples were chosen by availability of cryopreserved specimens, and active tuberculosis cases were adults while controls were adolescents. Smaller mean NN-distances to GMM-specific TCRs were observed in active tuberculosis TCR-alpha repertoires than in IGRA-negative controls, suggesting clonal expansion of GMM-specific TCRs. An accuracy of approximately 87% (AUROC around 0.87) was reached by a classifier using the diverse GMM-specific repertoire, compared with about 70% accuracy when GEM motif frequencies were used.

V drops 0 bases and J drops 3 bases, leaving 9 bases in between. Including the terminal cysteine and phenylalanine, the CDR3 comprises 14 residues. CDR3 DNA only is kept here, 42 bases in frame from base 1. CDR1 and CDR2 were assigned from the germline V gene as MNHEY and SVGAGI. The immunoSEQ multiplex PCR assay was used to generate TCR libraries, with TCR-beta and/or TCR-alpha/delta assays applied to each sample. The amplified TCR libraries were sequenced using the Illumina high-throughput platform. In the original analysis: Clustering and dimensionality reduction relied on pairwise TCRdist distances among GMM-specific receptors from T cells that were either sorted ex vivo or expanded in vitro. The score assigned to each clinical repertoire was mean NN-distance, meaning the average TCRdist to the nearest 10% of tetramer-positive reference sequences. GEM TCR motif frequency was computed as the fraction of unique TCRs matching known GEM sequences by V/J usage and CDR3 length. Linear discriminant analysis with leave-one-out cross-validation, implemented in scikit-learn, was used to classify active tuberculosis. TCRdb retrieved this table from immuneACCESS and kept in-frame rearrangements only. Not all clones are present; in checked studies, unresolved V genes account for under half, and no reason is known for the remainder. That table supplies the V and J calls and clone size; D and trimming were determined from the DNA. This sample has about 49,000 clones in its table, and about 95% of those were observed once. The leading ten clones occupy approximately 1.5% of the sample.

A remark on this clone: The target of this receptor is not known. Per-base qualities were not stored, and no clone one base away is much larger.

Interpreted using the paper, the time point label stands for: new active TB diagnosis, blood taken before or within 7 days of starting treatment. Patients with active tuberculosis were defined as newly diagnosed, HIV-seronegative South African adults aged 18 years or older. Confirmation of active tuberculosis was obtained by positive sputum smear microscopy and/or positive M. tuberculosis culture. Immunosequencing was performed on unsorted cryopreserved PBMC and covered 75,000 to 100,000 T cells per clinical donor on average. The receptor's source is an adult with tuberculosis. The chain joins TRBV6-5 to TRBJ2-7; a weak D assignment points to TRBD2 (5 bases agree). This specimen was PBMCs, taken at tuberculosis diagnosis. Read as DNA, the sequence is TGTGCCAGCAGTTACTCGGACGGAGGCTACGAGCAGTACTTC. Translated, this gives CASSYSDGGYEQYF.